Listed below are T cell receptor beta chains from one sample, sequenced in a study of T cell responses to AZD1222 COVID-19 vaccine. Assay used: immunoSEQ multiplex PCR; TCRdb lists only in-frame clones, some missing. The table records tens of thousands of clones, around 90% of them present only once. The starting material was peripheral blood, obtained 28 days after the second AZD1222 dose. The origin of the receptors is an adult who received the AZD1222 COVID-19 vaccine. Each CDR3 is given with its conserved first and last residue. The order of the fields is J gene, clone size, D gene, V gene, CDR3 DNA, CDR3 protein. The D gene is left open where the match is weak. Expanded clones are given a class, and other clones once, few, many or no size at all.

j_call: TRBJ1-1
clone_size: .
d_call: .
v_call: TRBV6-1
cdr3_nt: TGTGCCAGCAGTGACGGGGGAAAAAACACTGAAGCTTTCTTT
cdr3_aa: CASSDGGKNTEAFF

j_call: TRBJ2-1
clone_size: .
d_call: .
v_call: TRBV6-4
cdr3_nt: TGTGCCAGCAGTGACCAATACAATGAGCAGTTCTTC
cdr3_aa: CASSDQYNEQFF

j_call: TRBJ2-7
clone_size: .
d_call: .
v_call: TRBV5-5
cdr3_nt: TGTGCCAGCGACTTGGTCGGCAGCCTATACGAGCAGTACTTC
cdr3_aa: CASDLVGSLYEQYF

j_call: TRBJ1-2
clone_size: .
d_call: .
v_call: TRBV28
cdr3_nt: TGTGCCAGCAGTTTATCCGGAGGGAGGGGCTACACCTTC
cdr3_aa: CASSLSGGRGYTF

j_call: TRBJ2-5
clone_size: .
d_call: .
v_call: TRBV6-5
cdr3_nt: TGTGCCAGCAATACAGAGACCCAGTACTTC
cdr3_aa: CASNTETQYF

j_call: TRBJ2-7
clone_size: .
d_call: .
v_call: TRBV3-1/TRBV3-2
cdr3_nt: TGTGCCAGCAGCCAAGTTCCGGTCTCCTACGAGCAGTACTTC
cdr3_aa: CASSQVPVSYEQYF

j_call: TRBJ2-1
clone_size: .
d_call: TRBD2
v_call: TRBV10-3
cdr3_nt: TGTGCCATCAGCCGGACTAGCGGGGGGGAAGGTGAGCAGTTCTTC
cdr3_aa: CAISRTSGGEGEQFF

j_call: TRBJ1-1
clone_size: .
d_call: .
v_call: TRBV2
cdr3_nt: TGTGCCAGCAGTGAAGCGGGAGGGGCCCGATCTGAAGCTTTCTTT
cdr3_aa: CASSEAGGARSEAFF

j_call: TRBJ2-1
clone_size: .
d_call: .
v_call: TRBV18
cdr3_nt: TGTGCCAGCTCACCTCTGGGGACGAATGAGCAGTTCTTC
cdr3_aa: CASSPLGTNEQFF

j_call: TRBJ1-4
clone_size: .
d_call: .
v_call: TRBV4-1
cdr3_nt: TGCGCCAGCAGCCCGGACCCGACAACTAATGAAAAACTGTTTTTT
cdr3_aa: CASSPDPTTNEKLFF

j_call: TRBJ2-3
clone_size: .
d_call: TRBD2
v_call: TRBV5-8
cdr3_nt: TGTGCCAGCAGCCTCAGGGCAGCGGGAGGTGCAGATACGCAGTATTTT
cdr3_aa: CASSLRAAGGADTQYF

j_call: TRBJ1-1
clone_size: once
d_call: .
v_call: TRBV27
cdr3_nt: TGTGCCAGCAGTTTATTCGCTATGAACACTGAAGCTTTCTTT
cdr3_aa: CASSLFAMNTEAFF

j_call: TRBJ2-7
clone_size: .
d_call: TRBD2
v_call: TRBV6-5
cdr3_nt: TGTGCCAGCACAGCCAGGGCTAGCGGGGCATACGAGCAGTACTTC
cdr3_aa: CASTARASGAYEQYF

j_call: TRBJ2-5
clone_size: .
d_call: TRBD2
v_call: TRBV18
cdr3_nt: TGTGCCAGCTCAGGCGTAGCGGGGGTCCAAGAGACCCAGTACTTC
cdr3_aa: CASSGVAGVQETQYF

j_call: TRBJ1-3
clone_size: .
d_call: .
v_call: TRBV19
cdr3_nt: TGTGCCAGTAGTATCCAGCACTCTGGAAACACCATATATTTT
cdr3_aa: CASSIQHSGNTIYF

j_call: TRBJ2-3
clone_size: .
d_call: .
v_call: TRBV9
cdr3_nt: TGTGCCAGCAGCGGCCCGGGACTTTATACGCAGTATTTT
cdr3_aa: CASSGPGLYTQYF

j_call: TRBJ2-2
clone_size: .
d_call: TRBD1
v_call: TRBV19
cdr3_nt: TGTGCCAGTAGTATAGGCGGGACAGGGAGGACCGGGGAGCTGTTTTTT
cdr3_aa: CASSIGGTGRTGELFF

j_call: TRBJ2-7
clone_size: .
d_call: .
v_call: TRBV15
cdr3_nt: TGTGCCACCAGCAGAGATGGGTACGAGCAGTACTTC
cdr3_aa: CATSRDGYEQYF

j_call: TRBJ1-1
clone_size: few
d_call: .
v_call: TRBV2
cdr3_nt: TGTGCCAGCAGTGAGCGCCCTCGGGGGACTGAAGCTTTCTTT
cdr3_aa: CASSERPRGTEAFF

j_call: TRBJ1-2
clone_size: .
d_call: .
v_call: TRBV5-1
cdr3_nt: TGCGCCAGCAGCTTGAACAGGGTCAGCGGCTACACCTTC
cdr3_aa: CASSLNRVSGYTF

j_call: TRBJ1-5
clone_size: .
d_call: .
v_call: TRBV10-2
cdr3_nt: TGCGCCAGCAGTGAGATGGGGGGAAGACAGCCCCAGCATTTT
cdr3_aa: CASSEMGGRQPQHF

j_call: TRBJ1-3
clone_size: once
d_call: TRBD1
v_call: TRBV28
cdr3_nt: TGTGCCAGCAGCCTAAAACAGGGGGCCTCTGGAAACACCATATATTTT
cdr3_aa: CASSLKQGASGNTIYF

j_call: TRBJ2-5
clone_size: .
d_call: .
v_call: TRBV19
cdr3_nt: TGTGCCAGTAGTAGAGGACTACCAAGCCATCCGCAGGGGACCCAGTACTTC
cdr3_aa: CASSRGLPSHPQGTQYF

j_call: TRBJ1-2
clone_size: .
d_call: .
v_call: TRBV12-3/TRBV12-4
cdr3_nt: TGTGCCAGCAGTGACAGTGGGTATGGCTACACCTTC
cdr3_aa: CASSDSGYGYTF

j_call: TRBJ2-7
clone_size: .
d_call: TRBD1
v_call: TRBV6-5
cdr3_nt: TGTGCCAGCACCACGGGACAGGGGGGCGAGCAGTACTTC
cdr3_aa: CASTTGQGGEQYF

j_call: TRBJ1-5
clone_size: .
d_call: .
v_call: TRBV19
cdr3_nt: TGTGCCAGTAGTTCACGGTCTAGCAATCAGCCCCAGCATTTT
cdr3_aa: CASSSRSSNQPQHF

j_call: TRBJ1-2
clone_size: .
d_call: .
v_call: TRBV2
cdr3_nt: TGTGCCAGCAGTGCGACTGCAGCTAACTATGGCTACACCTTC
cdr3_aa: CASSATAANYGYTF

j_call: TRBJ1-1
clone_size: .
d_call: .
v_call: TRBV3-1/TRBV3-2
cdr3_nt: TGTGCCAGCAGCCAAGACCCCGACGGATATCGGTCTGAAGCTTTCTTT
cdr3_aa: CASSQDPDGYRSEAFF

j_call: TRBJ1-2
clone_size: .
d_call: TRBD1
v_call: TRBV7-9
cdr3_nt: TGTGCCAGCAGCTTAGCGCTTACAGGGGGCTACTATGGCTACACCTTC
cdr3_aa: CASSLALTGGYYGYTF

j_call: TRBJ2-7
clone_size: .
d_call: .
v_call: TRBV3-1/TRBV3-2
cdr3_nt: TGTGCCAGCAGCCGAGACCCGAGCGGCGTCGCCTACGAGCAGTACTTC
cdr3_aa: CASSRDPSGVAYEQYF

j_call: TRBJ2-5
clone_size: .
d_call: .
v_call: TRBV30
cdr3_nt: TGTGCCTGGAGTAACTCGGGGGAGACCCAGTACTTC
cdr3_aa: CAWSNSGETQYF

j_call: TRBJ1-3
clone_size: .
d_call: TRBD1
v_call: TRBV19
cdr3_nt: TGTGCCAGTAGTATTGGGGTCCGGACAGGAGGCGCCGGAAACACCATATATTTT
cdr3_aa: CASSIGVRTGGAGNTIYF

j_call: TRBJ1-4
clone_size: once
d_call: .
v_call: TRBV27
cdr3_nt: TGTGCCAGCTCGGTGGGTGACAGTGAAAAACTGTTTTTT
cdr3_aa: CASSVGDSEKLFF

j_call: TRBJ1-1
clone_size: .
d_call: .
v_call: TRBV6-5
cdr3_nt: TGTGCCAGCAGCCGTTCCGAGGTCTGGGGTGAAGCTTTCTTT
cdr3_aa: CASSRSEVWGEAFF

j_call: TRBJ2-5
clone_size: .
d_call: .
v_call: TRBV20-1
cdr3_nt: TGCAGTGCCCAACGTTCAGAGACCCAGTACTTC
cdr3_aa: CSAQRSETQYF

j_call: TRBJ1-1
clone_size: .
d_call: .
v_call: TRBV5-1
cdr3_nt: TGCGCCAGCAGCTTGAGGGGGGGCCCGAACACTGAAGCTTTCTTT
cdr3_aa: CASSLRGGPNTEAFF

j_call: TRBJ1-1
clone_size: .
d_call: TRBD1
v_call: TRBV18
cdr3_nt: TGTGCCAGCTCACCGACAGGGGTCAGTGAAGCTTTCTTT
cdr3_aa: CASSPTGVSEAFF

j_call: TRBJ1-4
clone_size: .
d_call: TRBD1
v_call: TRBV2
cdr3_nt: TGTGCCAGCAGTGACCCGGGACAGGGTTATGAAAAACTGTTTTTT
cdr3_aa: CASSDPGQGYEKLFF

j_call: TRBJ1-3
clone_size: few
d_call: .
v_call: TRBV9
cdr3_nt: TGTGCCAGCAGCCGGACAGTGGCTGGAAACACCATATATTTT
cdr3_aa: CASSRTVAGNTIYF

j_call: TRBJ2-7
clone_size: few
d_call: .
v_call: TRBV2
cdr3_nt: TGTGCCAGCAGTGAGGGGGCCAGGCGGACCTACGAGCAGTACTTC
cdr3_aa: CASSEGARRTYEQYF

j_call: TRBJ1-5
clone_size: once
d_call: TRBD1
v_call: TRBV2
cdr3_nt: TGTGCCAGCAGTCGGACAGGGCTAAATCAGCCCCAGCATTTT
cdr3_aa: CASSRTGLNQPQHF

j_call: TRBJ1-5
clone_size: .
d_call: TRBD1
v_call: TRBV29-1
cdr3_nt: TGCAGCGTCACTACAGGGGGACCGAGCAATCAGCCCCAGCATTTT
cdr3_aa: CSVTTGGPSNQPQHF

j_call: TRBJ2-7
clone_size: .
d_call: TRBD1
v_call: TRBV6-5
cdr3_nt: TGTGCCAGCGGACAGGGGGCGTCCTACGAGCAGTACTTC
cdr3_aa: CASGQGASYEQYF

j_call: TRBJ2-1
clone_size: .
d_call: TRBD1
v_call: TRBV7-2
cdr3_nt: TGTGCCAGCAGCCCTGCCGGGACAGGGGGCTTTGAGCAGTTCTTC
cdr3_aa: CASSPAGTGGFEQFF

j_call: TRBJ1-5
clone_size: .
d_call: TRBD1
v_call: TRBV2
cdr3_nt: TGTGCCAGCAGACCGGGACAGGGGGCGGGTCAGCCCCAGCATTTT
cdr3_aa: CASRPGQGAGQPQHF

j_call: TRBJ2-2
clone_size: few
d_call: TRBD1
v_call: TRBV7-6
cdr3_nt: TGTGCCAGCAGCCTACAGGGGATGAACACCGGGGAGCTGTTTTTT
cdr3_aa: CASSLQGMNTGELFF

j_call: TRBJ1-2
clone_size: .
d_call: .
v_call: TRBV28
cdr3_nt: TGTGCCAGCAGGGATTATGGTCTAATGGGCTATGGCTACACCTTC
cdr3_aa: CASRDYGLMGYGYTF

j_call: TRBJ1-1
clone_size: once
d_call: .
v_call: TRBV11-2
cdr3_nt: TGTGCCAGCAGCTCCGGGATGTCGAGTGAAGCTTTCTTT
cdr3_aa: CASSSGMSSEAFF

j_call: TRBJ2-2
clone_size: .
d_call: .
v_call: TRBV5-1
cdr3_nt: TGCGCCAGCAGCTTGGCCACCGTCACGAACACCGGGGAGCTGTTTTTT
cdr3_aa: CASSLATVTNTGELFF

j_call: TRBJ1-5
clone_size: .
d_call: .
v_call: TRBV25-1
cdr3_nt: TGTGCCAGCAGTGTTTGTCAAAAATGGGAACCCCAGCATTTT
cdr3_aa: CASSVCQKWEPQHF

j_call: TRBJ1-3
clone_size: .
d_call: .
v_call: TRBV18
cdr3_nt: TGTGCCAGCTCGGCGGGGGCAACTGGAAACACCATATATTTT
cdr3_aa: CASSAGATGNTIYF

j_call: TRBJ2-1
clone_size: once
d_call: TRBD1
v_call: TRBV19
cdr3_nt: TGTGCCAGCCATGGGGGACAGGGCAGTGAGCAGTTCTTC
cdr3_aa: CASHGGQGSEQFF